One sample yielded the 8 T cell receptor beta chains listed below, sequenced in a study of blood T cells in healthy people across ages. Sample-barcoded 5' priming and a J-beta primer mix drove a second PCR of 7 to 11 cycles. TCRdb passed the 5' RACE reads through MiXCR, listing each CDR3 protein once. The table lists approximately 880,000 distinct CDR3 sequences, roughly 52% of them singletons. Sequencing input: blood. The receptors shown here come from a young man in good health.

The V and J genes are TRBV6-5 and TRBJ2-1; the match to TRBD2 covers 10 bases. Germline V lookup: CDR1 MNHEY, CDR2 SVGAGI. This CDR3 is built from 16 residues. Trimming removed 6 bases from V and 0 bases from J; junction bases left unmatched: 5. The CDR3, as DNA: TGTGCCAGCAGGCGGACTAGCGGCTACTCCTACAATGAGCAGTTCTTC. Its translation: CASRRTSGYSYNEQFF.

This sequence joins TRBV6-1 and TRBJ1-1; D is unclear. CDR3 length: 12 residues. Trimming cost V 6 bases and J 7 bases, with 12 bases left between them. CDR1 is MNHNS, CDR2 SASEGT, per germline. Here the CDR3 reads CASRGGSNEAFF. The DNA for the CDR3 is TGTGCCAGCAGGGGCGGGAGTAATGAAGCTTTCTTT.

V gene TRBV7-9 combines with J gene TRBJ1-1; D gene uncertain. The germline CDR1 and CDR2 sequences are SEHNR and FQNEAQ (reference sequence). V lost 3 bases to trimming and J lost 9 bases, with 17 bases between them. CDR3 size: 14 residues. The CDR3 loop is CASSFHKENSQAFF. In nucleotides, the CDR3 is TGTGCCAGCAGCTTTCACAAGGAGAACTCCCAAGCTTTCTTT.

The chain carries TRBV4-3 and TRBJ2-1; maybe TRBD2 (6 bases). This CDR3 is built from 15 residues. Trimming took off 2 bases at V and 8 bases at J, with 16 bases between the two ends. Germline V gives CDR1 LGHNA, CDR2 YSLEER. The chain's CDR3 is CASSQPNSGRHEQFF. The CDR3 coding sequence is TGCGCCAGCAGCCAACCTAACTCAGGGAGGCATGAGCAGTTCTTC.

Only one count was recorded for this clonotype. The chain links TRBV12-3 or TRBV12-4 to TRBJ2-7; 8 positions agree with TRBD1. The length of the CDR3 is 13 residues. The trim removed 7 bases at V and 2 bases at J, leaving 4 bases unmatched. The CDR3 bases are TGTGCCAGCACCCGGGACAGGCCCTACGAGCAGTACTTC. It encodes CASTRDRPYEQYF.

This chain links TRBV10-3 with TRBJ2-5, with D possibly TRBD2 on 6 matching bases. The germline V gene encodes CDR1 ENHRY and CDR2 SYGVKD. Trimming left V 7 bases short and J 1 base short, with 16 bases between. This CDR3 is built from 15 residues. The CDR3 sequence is CAIKRGGEIQETQYF. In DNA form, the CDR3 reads TGTGCCATCAAAAGGGGCGGGGAGATCCAAGAGACCCAGTACTTC.

The CDR3: CASSLGRGPQETQYF. The CDR3 DNA sequence: TGTGCCAGCAGCTTAGGGAGGGGGCCCCAAGAGACCCAGTACTTC. This chain joins TRBV7-2 and TRBJ2-5, with D maybe TRBD1 (7 bases). Germline assignment: CDR1 SGHTA and CDR2 FQGNSA. Trimming cost V 1 base and J 1 base, with 10 bases left between them. The CDR3 has 15 amino acids.

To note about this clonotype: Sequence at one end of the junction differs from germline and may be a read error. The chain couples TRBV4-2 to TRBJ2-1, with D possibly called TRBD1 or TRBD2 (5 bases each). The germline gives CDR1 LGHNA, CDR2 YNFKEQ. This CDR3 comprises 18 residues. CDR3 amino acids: CASSQSTPLGVAYNEQFF. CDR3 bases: TGTGCTAGCAGCCAGTCTACCCCTCTGGGGGTCGCCTACAATGAGCAGTTCTTC.